Listed below are T cell receptor beta chains from one sample, sequenced in a study of blood T cell repertoires in COVID-19. The assay was immunoSEQ multiplex PCR, and TCRdb's table has in-frame clones only and misses some. The sample consists of 150,000 or so clones, about 85% of them appearing once. The sequenced sample consisted of PBMCs or T cells enriched from blood (not recorded which). Receptors originate from a woman aged 40-49 years with acute COVID-19. Both conserved end residues are part of each CDR3. A D gene is named only where the DNA matches it firmly. The size entry is marked missing in some rows and otherwise reads once, few, many or a size class.

clone size: NA
V gene: TRBV19
J gene: TRBJ1-6
D gene: TRBD1
CDR3 protein: CASSPTGPWSPLHF
CDR3 DNA: TGTGCCAGTAGCCCGACAGGGCCTTGGTCACCCCTCCACTTT

clone size: NA
V gene: TRBV13
J gene: TRBJ2-2
D gene: TRBD2
CDR3 protein: CARRGGLQNTGELFF
CDR3 DNA: TGTGCCCGCCGGGGGGGGCTTCAGAACACCGGGGAGCTGTTTTTT

clone size: NA
V gene: TRBV10-2
J gene: TRBJ2-7
D gene: TRBD2
CDR3 protein: CASKPSGSPYEQYF
CDR3 DNA: TGCGCCAGCAAGCCCAGCGGGAGTCCCTACGAGCAGTACTTC

clone size: few
V gene: TRBV11-2
J gene: TRBJ1-3
D gene: TRBD1
CDR3 protein: CASSHRQGAAGNTIYF
CDR3 DNA: TGTGCCAGCAGCCACCGACAGGGGGCAGCCGGAAACACCATATATTTT

clone size: NA
V gene: TRBV27
J gene: TRBJ1-6
D gene: NA
CDR3 protein: CASRQEYNSPLHF
CDR3 DNA: TGTGCCAGCCGACAGGAGTATAATTCACCCCTCCACTTT

clone size: NA
V gene: TRBV6-5
J gene: TRBJ2-5
D gene: NA
CDR3 protein: CASSLGPKRGTQYF
CDR3 DNA: TGTGCCAGCAGCCTGGGGCCGAAGCGCGGGACCCAGTACTTC

clone size: NA
V gene: TRBV30
J gene: TRBJ2-3
D gene: NA
CDR3 protein: CARRGVTDTQYF
CDR3 DNA: TGTGCCCGTAGGGGCGTCACAGATACGCAGTATTTT

clone size: NA
V gene: TRBV4-1
J gene: TRBJ2-1
D gene: TRBD2
CDR3 protein: CASSQVELAGGNEQFF
CDR3 DNA: TGCGCCAGCAGCCAAGTGGAACTAGCGGGAGGAAATGAGCAGTTCTTC

clone size: NA
V gene: TRBV19
J gene: TRBJ1-1
D gene: TRBD1
CDR3 protein: CATKDRGYDNTEAFF
CDR3 DNA: TGTGCCACTAAGGACAGGGGTTACGATAACACTGAAGCTTTCTTT

clone size: NA
V gene: TRBV29-1
J gene: TRBJ1-1
D gene: NA
CDR3 protein: CSVEKGLRTTEAFF
CDR3 DNA: TGCAGCGTTGAAAAGGGACTTAGAACCACTGAAGCTTTCTTT

clone size: NA
V gene: TRBV7-3
J gene: TRBJ2-5
D gene: TRBD2
CDR3 protein: CASSLGGSQETQYF
CDR3 DNA: TGTGCCAGCAGCTTGGGGGGGTCCCAAGAGACCCAGTACTTC

clone size: NA
V gene: TRBV7-9
J gene: TRBJ1-3
D gene: NA
CDR3 protein: CASSSIDGGSGNTIYF
CDR3 DNA: TGTGCCAGCAGCTCCATAGACGGAGGCTCTGGAAACACCATATATTTT

clone size: NA
V gene: TRBV5-1
J gene: TRBJ1-2
D gene: NA
CDR3 protein: CASSSDYNYGYTF
CDR3 DNA: TGCGCCAGCAGCTCCGACTACAACTATGGCTACACCTTC

clone size: NA
V gene: TRBV2
J gene: TRBJ1-4
D gene: NA
CDR3 protein: CASSEQGRGIEKLFF
CDR3 DNA: TGTGCCAGCAGTGAACAGGGCCGAGGCATTGAAAAACTGTTTTTT

clone size: NA
V gene: TRBV7-9
J gene: TRBJ2-3
D gene: TRBD2
CDR3 protein: CASSSLRLAGATDTQYF
CDR3 DNA: TGTGCCAGCAGCTCTTTACGACTAGCGGGAGCTACAGATACGCAGTATTTT

clone size: many
V gene: TRBV9
J gene: TRBJ2-3
D gene: NA
CDR3 protein: CASSFESGMRTDTQYF
CDR3 DNA: TGTGCCAGCAGCTTCGAGAGCGGTATGCGCACAGATACGCAGTATTTT

clone size: NA
V gene: TRBV19
J gene: TRBJ1-5
D gene: NA
CDR3 protein: CASTDYSNQPQHF
CDR3 DNA: TGTGCCAGTACGGACTATAGCAATCAGCCCCAGCATTTT

clone size: NA
V gene: TRBV14
J gene: TRBJ2-1
D gene: NA
CDR3 protein: CASSPTGMAYNEQFF
CDR3 DNA: TGTGCCAGCAGCCCTACAGGGATGGCCTACAATGAGCAGTTCTTC

clone size: NA
V gene: TRBV15
J gene: TRBJ1-3
D gene: NA
CDR3 protein: CATSRDRLLGSSGNTIYF
CDR3 DNA: TGTGCCACCAGCAGAGACCGACTTCTAGGAAGCTCTGGAAACACCATATATTTT

clone size: NA
V gene: TRBV5-1
J gene: TRBJ2-7
D gene: NA
CDR3 protein: CASSLSASYEQYF
CDR3 DNA: TGCGCCAGCAGCTTGAGCGCATCCTACGAGCAGTACTTC

clone size: once
V gene: TRBV3-1/TRBV3-2
J gene: TRBJ1-5
D gene: NA
CDR3 protein: CASSQAGSNQPQHF
CDR3 DNA: TGTGCCAGCAGCCAAGCGGGTAGCAATCAGCCCCAGCATTTT